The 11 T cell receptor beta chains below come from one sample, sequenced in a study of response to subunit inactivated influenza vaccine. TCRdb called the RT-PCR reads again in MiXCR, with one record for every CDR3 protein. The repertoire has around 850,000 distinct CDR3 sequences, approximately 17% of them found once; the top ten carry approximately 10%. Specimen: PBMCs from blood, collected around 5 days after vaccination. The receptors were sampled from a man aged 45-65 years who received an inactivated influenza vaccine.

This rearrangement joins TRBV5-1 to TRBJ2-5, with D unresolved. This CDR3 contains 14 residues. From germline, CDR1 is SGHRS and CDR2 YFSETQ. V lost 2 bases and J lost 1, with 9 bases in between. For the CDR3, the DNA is TGCGCCAGCAGCTTTAATCAGTTCCAAGAGACCCAGTACTTC. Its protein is CASSFNQFQETQYF.

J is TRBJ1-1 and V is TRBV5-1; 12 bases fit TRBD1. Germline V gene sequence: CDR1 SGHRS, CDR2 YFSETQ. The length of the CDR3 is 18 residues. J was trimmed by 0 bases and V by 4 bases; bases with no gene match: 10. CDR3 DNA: TGCGCCAGCAGCAAGGGACAGGGGGCCAACCAGATGAACACTGAAGCTTTCTTT. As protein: CASSKGQGANQMNTEAFF.

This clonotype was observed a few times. CDR3 sequence reads: CASSLARRNYGYTF. CDR3 nucleotides: TGTGCCAGCAGTTTGGCCAGGCGGAACTATGGCTACACCTTC. This chain links TRBV12-3 or TRBV12-4 with TRBJ1-2; unclear D gene. V was pared by 3 bases and J by 2 bases, with 10 bases between. The CDR3 has 14 residues.

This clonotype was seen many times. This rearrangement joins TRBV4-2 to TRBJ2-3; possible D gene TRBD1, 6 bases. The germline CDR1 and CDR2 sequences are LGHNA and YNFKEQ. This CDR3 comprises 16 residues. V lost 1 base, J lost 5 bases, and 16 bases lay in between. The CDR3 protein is CASSQVSRTARDTQYF. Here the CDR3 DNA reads TGTGCCAGCAGCCAAGTTAGTAGGACAGCGCGAGATACGCAGTATTTT.

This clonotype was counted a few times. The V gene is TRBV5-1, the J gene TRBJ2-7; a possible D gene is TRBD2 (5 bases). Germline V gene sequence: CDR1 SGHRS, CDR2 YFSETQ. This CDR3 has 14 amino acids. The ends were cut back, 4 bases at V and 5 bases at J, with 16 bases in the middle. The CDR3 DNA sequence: TGCGCCAGCAGCCCTCGTCTAGCTCTGGACGAGCAGTACTTC. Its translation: CASSPRLALDEQYF.

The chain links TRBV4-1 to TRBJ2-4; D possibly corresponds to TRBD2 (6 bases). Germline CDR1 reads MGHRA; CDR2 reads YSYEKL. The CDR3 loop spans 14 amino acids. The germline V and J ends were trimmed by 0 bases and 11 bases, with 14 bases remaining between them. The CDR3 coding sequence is TGCGCCAGCAGCCAAGAAAATTCACTAGCTGTTCAGTACTTC. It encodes CASSQENSLAVQYF.

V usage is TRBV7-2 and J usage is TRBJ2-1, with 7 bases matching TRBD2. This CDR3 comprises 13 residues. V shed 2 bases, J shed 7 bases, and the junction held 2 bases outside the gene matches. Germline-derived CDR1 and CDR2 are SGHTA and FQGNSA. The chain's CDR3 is CASSLFGRNEQFF. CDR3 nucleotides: TGTGCCAGCAGCTTATTCGGGAGGAATGAGCAGTTCTTC.

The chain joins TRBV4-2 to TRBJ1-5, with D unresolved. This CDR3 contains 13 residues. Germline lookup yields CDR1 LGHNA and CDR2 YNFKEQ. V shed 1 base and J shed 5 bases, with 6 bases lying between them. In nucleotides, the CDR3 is TGTGCCAGCAGCCAAGTGAAGGATCAGCCCCAGCATTTT. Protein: CASSQVKDQPQHF.

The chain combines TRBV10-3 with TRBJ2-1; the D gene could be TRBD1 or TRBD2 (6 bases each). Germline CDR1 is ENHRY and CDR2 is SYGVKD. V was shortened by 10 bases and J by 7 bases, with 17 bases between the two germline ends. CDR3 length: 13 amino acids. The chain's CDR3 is CATTRGRLNEQFF. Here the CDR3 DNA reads TGTGCCACTACACGGGGGCGGTTAAATGAGCAGTTCTTC.

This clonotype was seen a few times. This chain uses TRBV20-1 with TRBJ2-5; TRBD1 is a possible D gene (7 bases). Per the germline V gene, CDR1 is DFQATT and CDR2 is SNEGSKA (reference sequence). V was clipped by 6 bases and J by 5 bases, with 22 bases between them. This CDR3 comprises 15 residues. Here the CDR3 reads CSATRQGTSFETQYF. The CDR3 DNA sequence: TGCAGTGCGACTAGACAGGGCACCTCGTTTGAGACCCAGTACTTC.

The chain's CDR3 is CASSRSGRPINEQFF. The CDR3 DNA follows: TGCGCCAGCAGCCGTAGCGGGAGGCCTATCAATGAGCAGTTCTTC. The V call is TRBV5-1, the J call TRBJ2-1; TRBD2 aligns across 10 bases. The V gene's germline CDR1 is SGHRS and CDR2 YFSETQ. The CDR3 covers 15 residues. J lost 6 bases, V lost 4 bases, and 7 bases had no gene match.